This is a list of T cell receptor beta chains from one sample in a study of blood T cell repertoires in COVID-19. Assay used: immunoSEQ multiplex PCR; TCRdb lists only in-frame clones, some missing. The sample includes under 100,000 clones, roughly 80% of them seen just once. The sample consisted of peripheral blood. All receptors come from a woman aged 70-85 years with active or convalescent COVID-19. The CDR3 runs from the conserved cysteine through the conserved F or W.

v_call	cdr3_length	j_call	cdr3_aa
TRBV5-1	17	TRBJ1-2	CASSLAGTATTNYGYTF
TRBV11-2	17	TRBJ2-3	CASSLHSGTSGRFTQYF
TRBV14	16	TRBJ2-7	CASSPRGQGGSYEQYF
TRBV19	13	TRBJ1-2	CASRQGLNYGYTF
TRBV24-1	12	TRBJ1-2	CATSDRTGGYTF
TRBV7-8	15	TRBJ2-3	CASSPRVGGLDTQYF
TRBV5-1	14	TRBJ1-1	CASRETGGVTEAFF
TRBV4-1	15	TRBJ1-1	CASSQADRENTEAFF
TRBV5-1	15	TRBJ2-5	CASRETGASQETQYF
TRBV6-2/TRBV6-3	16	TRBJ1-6	CASSYGGQGLNSPLHF
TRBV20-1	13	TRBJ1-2	CSASQRANYGYTF
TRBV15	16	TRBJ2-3	CATSRRSGGASDTQYF
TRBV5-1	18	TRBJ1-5	CASSPGSESLLSNQPQHF
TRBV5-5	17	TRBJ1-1	CASSLAAGGTYKDEAFF
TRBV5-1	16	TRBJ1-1	CASSKGQGAANTEAFF
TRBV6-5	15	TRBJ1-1	CASSYSGSMNTEAFF
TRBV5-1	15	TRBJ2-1	CASSLGLAGVKEQFF
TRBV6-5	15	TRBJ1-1	CASRSPTVMNTEAFF
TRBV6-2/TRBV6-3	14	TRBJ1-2	CASSNYRADYGYTF
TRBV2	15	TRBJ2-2	CASSKGTGNTGELFF
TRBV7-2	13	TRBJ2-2	CASGAVNTGELFF
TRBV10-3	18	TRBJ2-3	CAISESSSGGIYTDTQYF
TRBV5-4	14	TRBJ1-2	CASSLAQINYGYTF
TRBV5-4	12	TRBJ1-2	CASSLDGYGYTF
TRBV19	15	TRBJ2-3	CASSIQGTDTDTQYF
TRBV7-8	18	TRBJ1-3	CASSLFGAGGNSGNTIYF
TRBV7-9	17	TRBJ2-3	CASSSDGGGGAGDTQYF
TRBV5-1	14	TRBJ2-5	CASSLISGQETQYF
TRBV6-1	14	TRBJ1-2	CASSEDWTGSGYTF
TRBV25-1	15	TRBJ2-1	CASSSPRARVSEQFF
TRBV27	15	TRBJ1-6	CASSLGSSYNSPLHF
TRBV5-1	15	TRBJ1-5	CASSLDASSNQPQHF
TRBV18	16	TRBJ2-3	CASSPLGTGATDTQYF
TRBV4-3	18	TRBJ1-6	CASSQESAGKAYNSPLHF
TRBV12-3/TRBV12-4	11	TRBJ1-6	CASSRGQSFHF
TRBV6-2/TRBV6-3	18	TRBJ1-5	CASSYDWDRGGSNQPQHF
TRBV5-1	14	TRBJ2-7	CASRPTGTEIEQYF
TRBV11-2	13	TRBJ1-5	CASSLSRDQPQHF
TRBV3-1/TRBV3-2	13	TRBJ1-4	CASTPTGREKLFF
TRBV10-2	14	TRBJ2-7	CASSDRQGSYEQYF
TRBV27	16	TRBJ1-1	CASKEGGQGPNTEAFF
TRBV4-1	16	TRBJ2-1	CASSQGAGRSYNEQFF
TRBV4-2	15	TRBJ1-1	CASSTRQGKNTEAFF
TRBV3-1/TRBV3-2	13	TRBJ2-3	CASRGASTDTQYF
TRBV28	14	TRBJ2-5	CASSLPGVQETQYF
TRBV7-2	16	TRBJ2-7	CASSLVGGGVSYEQYF
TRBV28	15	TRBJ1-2	CASSPGGGLNYGYTF
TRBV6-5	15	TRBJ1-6	CATQVGSSYNSPLHF
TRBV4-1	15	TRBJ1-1	CASSQEGQPNTEAFF